This is a list of T cell receptor beta chains from one sample in a study of blood T cell repertoires in COVID-19. The data were produced by immunoSEQ multiplex PCR, yet TCRdb's version contains in-frame clones alone and is incomplete. Of some 270,000 clones in the sample, 89% were seen once. The material sequenced was peripheral blood. The receptor set was obtained from a woman aged 40 to 55 who had recovered from COVID-19. Both conserved end residues are part of each CDR3. D genes are given only for firm matches. Clone size, where shown, is once, few, many, or a class for clones that have expanded.

d_call	v_call	j_call	clone_size	cdr3_nt	cdr3_aa
NA	TRBV30	TRBJ1-4	NA	TGTGCCTGGGCAAAAGGGAGGAATGAAAAACTGTTTTTT	CAWAKGRNEKLFF
TRBD2	TRBV15	TRBJ2-3	NA	TGTGCCACCAGCAGAGAGCCCTGGGGGAGGGGAGATACGCAGTATTTT	CATSREPWGRGDTQYF
NA	TRBV15	TRBJ1-2	NA	TGTGCCACCAGCAGAGATGGCGGGGGCGATTATGGCTACACCTTC	CATSRDGGGDYGYTF
TRBD1	TRBV19	TRBJ2-3	NA	TGTGCCAGTAGTATGGGACAGGGGGCGAATACGCAGTATTTT	CASSMGQGANTQYF
NA	TRBV4-1	TRBJ1-2	NA	TGCGCCAGCAGCCAAGGGGGCGGATATGGCTACACCTTC	CASSQGGGYGYTF
NA	TRBV11-2	TRBJ1-1	few	TGTGCCAGCAGCTTGTCAGGGAACACTGAAGCTTTCTTT	CASSLSGNTEAFF
NA	TRBV18	TRBJ2-3	NA	TGTGCCAGCTCAACAGGGGAGGCAGATACGCAGTATTTT	CASSTGEADTQYF
TRBD1	TRBV5-4	TRBJ1-2	NA	TGTGCCAGCCTCAGACAGGGGGAGGGTGGCTACACCTTC	CASLRQGEGGYTF
TRBD1	TRBV7-2	TRBJ1-2	NA	TGTGCCAGCAGCAGACCGGGACAGGGCTATGGCTACACCTTC	CASSRPGQGYGYTF
NA	TRBV21-1	TRBJ1-1	NA	TGTGCCAGCATTTCAAAGGGGGCTGAAGCTTTCTTT	CASISKGAEAFF
NA	TRBV5-1	TRBJ2-2	few	TGCGCCAGCAGCCTGCGCGGGACAGCCCTCACCGGGGAGCTGTTTTTT	CASSLRGTALTGELFF
NA	TRBV7-3	TRBJ2-6	NA	TGTGCCAGCAGCCCGACCTCGACAATCTCTGGGGCCAACGTCCTGACTTTC	CASSPTSTISGANVLTF
TRBD1	TRBV5-1	TRBJ1-5	once	TGCGCCAGCAGCTTAACCGGGACAGGGTACCAGCCCCAGCATTTT	CASSLTGTGYQPQHF
TRBD1	TRBV29-1	TRBJ2-3	NA	TGCAGCGTCCGAAGGACAGGGGTTGGTGGGAGCACAGATACGCAGTATTTT	CSVRRTGVGGSTDTQYF
TRBD2	TRBV6-2/TRBV6-3	TRBJ2-5	NA	TGTGCCAGCAGTTATGAGGTGCTAGCGGGACTGTGGGGGCAAGAGACCCAGTACTTC	CASSYEVLAGLWGQETQYF
NA	TRBV6-5	TRBJ1-2	once	TGTGCCAGCAGTCTCCACACTAACCTCTATGGCTACACCTTC	CASSLHTNLYGYTF
NA	TRBV24-1	TRBJ2-2	NA	TGTGCCACCAGGCTTAAGCACACCGGGGAGCTGTTTTTT	CATRLKHTGELFF
NA	TRBV28	TRBJ1-2	NA	TGTGCCAGCAGTGTGGGGGGGGCCTATGGCTACACCTTC	CASSVGGAYGYTF
NA	TRBV5-6	TRBJ1-2	NA	TGTGCCAGCAGCTTGGGGCGGGGGTCTAACTATGGCTACACCTTC	CASSLGRGSNYGYTF
NA	TRBV30	TRBJ2-5	few	TGTGCCTGGAGTGCAGAGGGAGGTAGAGAGACCCAGTACTTC	CAWSAEGGRETQYF
NA	TRBV2	TRBJ2-1	NA	TGTGCCAGCAGTGAGGTAGGGGCCCGAGGTGAGCAGTTCTTC	CASSEVGARGEQFF
NA	TRBV18	TRBJ2-1	NA	TGTGCCAGTCGTACAAACTCCTACAATGAGCAGTTCTTC	CASRTNSYNEQFF
NA	TRBV29-1	TRBJ1-5	NA	TGCAGCGCAGCGGACGGTATCAATCAGCCCCAGCATTTT	CSAADGINQPQHF
NA	TRBV5-1	TRBJ2-3	NA	TGCGCCAGCAGCCCTGTGTTTGGGGGGAACACAGATACGCAGTATTTT	CASSPVFGGNTDTQYF
TRBD1	TRBV5-4	TRBJ1-2	NA	TGTGCCAGCAGCTTAACAGGGGGAGCCTATGGCTACACCTTC	CASSLTGGAYGYTF
NA	TRBV24-1	TRBJ2-5	once	TGTGCCTCCAGCGAACCAGGGGAAGAGACCCAGTACTTC	CASSEPGEETQYF
NA	TRBV4-3	TRBJ2-6	NA	TGCGCCAGCAGCCAAGATCCGTGGCCTGGGGCCAACGTCCTGACTTTC	CASSQDPWPGANVLTF
TRBD1	TRBV2	TRBJ1-6	once	TGTGCCAGCAGAAGGGACAGGGGTCCTTCACCCCTCCACTTT	CASRRDRGPSPLHF
TRBD1	TRBV28	TRBJ2-7	NA	TGTGCCAGCAGTTTAAGCAAGGGGGCGGACGAGCAGTACTTC	CASSLSKGADEQYF
TRBD2	TRBV29-1	TRBJ2-2	NA	TGCAGCGCCTCACCTAGCGGGGGGGCCGGTACCGGGGAGCTGTTTTTT	CSASPSGGAGTGELFF
NA	TRBV19	TRBJ1-3	NA	TGTGCCAGTGATACTGGACAGATCTCTGGAAACACCATATATTTT	CASDTGQISGNTIYF
TRBD1	TRBV30	TRBJ2-2	once	TGTGCCGGGGGACAGGGGCCAAAAAACACCGGGGAGCTGTTTTTT	CAGGQGPKNTGELFF
NA	TRBV3-1/TRBV3-2	TRBJ2-3	NA	TGTGCCAGCAGCCAAGGCGCGGGCGCCAGCGATACGCAGTATTTT	CASSQGAGASDTQYF
TRBD1	TRBV28	TRBJ2-5	NA	TGTGCCAGCAGTTCAGGGGGCAGGGTGACCCAGTACTTC	CASSSGGRVTQYF
NA	TRBV5-6	TRBJ1-1	few	TGTGCCAGCAGCTTATTCCCGGACAGCAACACTGAAGCTTTCTTT	CASSLFPDSNTEAFF
NA	TRBV11-2	TRBJ1-1	NA	TGTGCCAGCAGCTTCGGACAGAACACTGAAGCTTTCTTT	CASSFGQNTEAFF
NA	TRBV11-2	TRBJ1-2	NA	TGTGCCAGCAGCTTAGTCTTCCGGGGAAACTATGGCTACACCTTC	CASSLVFRGNYGYTF
TRBD2	TRBV6-5	TRBJ2-2	NA	TGTGCCACCCGGACTAGCGGGAGCGCCGGGGAGCTGTTTTTT	CATRTSGSAGELFF
NA	TRBV7-7	TRBJ2-2	NA	TGTGCCAGCAGCTTAGCGGGCAAGAACACCGGGGAGCTGTTTTTT	CASSLAGKNTGELFF
NA	TRBV5-1	TRBJ2-7	NA	TGCGCCAGCAGCACTTCGGTTCCTCGAACTACCGAGCAGTACTTC	CASSTSVPRTTEQYF
NA	TRBV24-1	TRBJ2-2	once	TGTGCCACCAGACAGGACACCGGGGAGCTGTTTTTT	CATRQDTGELFF
NA	TRBV6-1	TRBJ2-4	NA	TGTGCCAGCAGTGAATTGGAGGGGGGCAGGGGTTGGGAGGGCATTCAGTACTTC	CASSELEGGRGWEGIQYF
NA	TRBV9	TRBJ2-1	NA	TGTGCCAGCAGCGCGGAGACTCGTACAACCTACAATGAGCAGTTCTTC	CASSAETRTTYNEQFF
TRBD2	TRBV29-1	TRBJ2-1	NA	TGCAGCGTCCTTAAACAGGGACTAGCGAATGAGCAGTTCTTC	CSVLKQGLANEQFF
NA	TRBV9	TRBJ2-5	few	TGTGCCAGCGCCCGGGACTTCCAAGAGACCCAGTACTTC	CASARDFQETQYF
NA	TRBV28	TRBJ2-7	NA	TGTGCCAGCAGCCAGTCCGGGACACCGTACGAGCAGTACTTC	CASSQSGTPYEQYF
NA	TRBV19	TRBJ2-2	NA	TGTGCCAGCGGCCGGGGGAACACCGGGGAGCTGTTTTTT	CASGRGNTGELFF
TRBD1	TRBV3-1/TRBV3-2	TRBJ1-5	NA	TGTGCCAGCAGCCATAGGGGACAGACCAATCAGCCCCAGCATTTT	CASSHRGQTNQPQHF
NA	TRBV11-3	TRBJ2-3	NA	TGTGCCAGCAGCTTAGGACTAGGCAAAACAGGAGATACGCAGTATTTT	CASSLGLGKTGDTQYF
TRBD2	TRBV3-1/TRBV3-2	TRBJ2-1	NA	TGTGCCAGCAGCCGAGATTCGGGGGGGCTGGAGCAGTTCTTC	CASSRDSGGLEQFF
NA	TRBV5-5	TRBJ2-5	NA	TGTGCCAGCAGCTTCACCCCGGAGGAGACCCAGTACTTC	CASSFTPEETQYF